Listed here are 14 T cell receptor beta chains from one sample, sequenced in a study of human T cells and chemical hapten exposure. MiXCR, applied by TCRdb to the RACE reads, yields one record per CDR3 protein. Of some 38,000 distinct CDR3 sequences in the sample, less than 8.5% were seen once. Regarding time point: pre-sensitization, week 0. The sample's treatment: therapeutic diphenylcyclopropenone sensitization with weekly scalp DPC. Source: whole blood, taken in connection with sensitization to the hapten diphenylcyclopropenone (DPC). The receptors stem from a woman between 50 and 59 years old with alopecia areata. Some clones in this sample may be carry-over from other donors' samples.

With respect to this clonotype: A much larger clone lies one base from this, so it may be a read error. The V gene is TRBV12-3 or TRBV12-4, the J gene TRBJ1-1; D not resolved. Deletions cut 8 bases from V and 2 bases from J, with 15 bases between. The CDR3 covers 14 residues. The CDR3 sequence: CASGPRSFNTEAFF. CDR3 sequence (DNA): TGTGCCAGCGGTCCCAGGAGTTTTAACACTGAAGCTTTCTTT.

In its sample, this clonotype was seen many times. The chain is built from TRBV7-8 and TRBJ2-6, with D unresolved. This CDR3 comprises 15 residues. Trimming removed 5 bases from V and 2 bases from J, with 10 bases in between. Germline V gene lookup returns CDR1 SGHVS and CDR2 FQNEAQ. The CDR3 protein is CASSPGGAGANVLTF. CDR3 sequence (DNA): TGTGCCAGCAGCCCTGGCGGTGCTGGGGCCAACGTCCTGACTTTC.

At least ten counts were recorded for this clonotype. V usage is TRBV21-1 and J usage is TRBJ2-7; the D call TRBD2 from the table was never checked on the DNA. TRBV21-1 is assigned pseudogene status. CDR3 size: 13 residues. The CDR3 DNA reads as TGTGCCAGCAGCCCCCATGGCGGGGTCGAGCAGTACTTC. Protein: CASSPHGGVEQYF.

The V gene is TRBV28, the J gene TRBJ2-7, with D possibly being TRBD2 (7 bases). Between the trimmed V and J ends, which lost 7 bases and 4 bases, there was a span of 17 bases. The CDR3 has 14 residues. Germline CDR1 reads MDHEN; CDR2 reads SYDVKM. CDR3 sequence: CASTPGGPPYEQYF. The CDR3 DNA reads TGTGCCAGCACCCCGGGGGGCCCCCCTTACGAGCAGTACTTC.

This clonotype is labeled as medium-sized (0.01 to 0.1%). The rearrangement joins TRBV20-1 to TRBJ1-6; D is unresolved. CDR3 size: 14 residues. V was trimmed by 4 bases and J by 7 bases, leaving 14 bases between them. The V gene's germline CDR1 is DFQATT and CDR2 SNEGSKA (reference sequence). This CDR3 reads CSAKPRAPNSPLHF. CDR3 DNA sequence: TGCAGTGCTAAACCGCGGGCTCCGAATTCACCCCTCCACTTT.

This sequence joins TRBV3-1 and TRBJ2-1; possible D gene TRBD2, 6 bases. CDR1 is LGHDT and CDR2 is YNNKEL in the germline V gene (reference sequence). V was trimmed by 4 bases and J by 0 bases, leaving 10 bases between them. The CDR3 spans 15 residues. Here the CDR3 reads CASSLRLGSYNEQFF. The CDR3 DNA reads TGTGCCAGCAGCCTTAGACTAGGCTCCTACAATGAGCAGTTCTTC.

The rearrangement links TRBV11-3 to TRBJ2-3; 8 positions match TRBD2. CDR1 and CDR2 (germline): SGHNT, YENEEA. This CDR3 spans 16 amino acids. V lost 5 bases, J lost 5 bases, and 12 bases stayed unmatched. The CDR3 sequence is CASSNRERERGDTQYF. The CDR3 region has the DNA TGTGCCAGCAGCAACCGAGAGCGGGAGCGGGGAGATACGCAGTATTTT.

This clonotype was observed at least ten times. As DNA, the CDR3 is TGTGCCAGCAGTTACTTGTTAGCGGGAGAATCTCCTCCCTACAATGAGCAGTTCTTC. Translated: CASSYLLAGESPPYNEQFF. The rearrangement uses TRBV6-2 or TRBV6-3 and TRBJ2-1; 9 positions agree with TRBD2. V shed 1 base, J shed 2 bases, and the junction held 12 bases outside the gene matches. Germline V lookup: CDR1 MNHEY, CDR2 SVGEGT. This CDR3 is 19 amino acids long.

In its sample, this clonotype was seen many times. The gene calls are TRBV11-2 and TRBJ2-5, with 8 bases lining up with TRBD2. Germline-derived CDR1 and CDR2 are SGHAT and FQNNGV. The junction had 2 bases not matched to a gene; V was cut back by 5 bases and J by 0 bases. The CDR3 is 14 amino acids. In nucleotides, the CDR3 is TGTGCCAGCAGCGTTAGCGGGAACCAAGAGACCCAGTACTTC. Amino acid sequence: CASSVSGNQETQYF.

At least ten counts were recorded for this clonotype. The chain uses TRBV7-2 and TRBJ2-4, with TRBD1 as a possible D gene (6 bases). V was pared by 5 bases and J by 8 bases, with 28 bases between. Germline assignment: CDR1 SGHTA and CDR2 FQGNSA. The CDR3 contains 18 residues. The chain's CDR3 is CASSLLKPGHSIGDIQYF. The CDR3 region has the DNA TGTGCCAGCAGCCTACTGAAACCGGGACACAGCATCGGAGACATTCAGTACTTC.

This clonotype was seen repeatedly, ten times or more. CDR3 in amino acids: CASSVSGLPYEQYF. In DNA form, the CDR3 reads TGTGCCAGCAGCGTATCGGGACTCCCCTACGAGCAGTACTTC. This chain connects TRBV9 to TRBJ2-7, with D maybe TRBD2 (6 bases). Germline V CDR1 and CDR2: SGDLS, YYNGEE. V was clipped by 1 base and J by 2 bases, with 10 bases between them. The CDR3 spans 14 residues.

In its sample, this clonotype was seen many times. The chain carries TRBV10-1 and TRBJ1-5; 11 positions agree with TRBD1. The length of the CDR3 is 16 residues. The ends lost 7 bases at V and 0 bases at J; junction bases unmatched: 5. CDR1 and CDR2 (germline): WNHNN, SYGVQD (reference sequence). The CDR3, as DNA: TGCGCCAGCAAGTCGGGACAGGGGGATAGCAATCAGCCCCAGCATTTT. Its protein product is CASKSGQGDSNQPQHF.

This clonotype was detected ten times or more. CDR3 sequence reads: CASSSGQGVNQETQYF. In DNA, the CDR3 is TGTGCCAGCAGCTCCGGACAGGGGGTAAACCAAGAGACCCAGTACTTC. This chain uses TRBV5-5 with TRBJ2-5, with TRBD1 matching 10 bases. V gave up 3 bases and J gave up 0 bases; unmatched junction bases: 5. The CDR3 covers 16 residues. Germline V gives CDR1 SGHKS, CDR2 YYEKEE (reference sequence).

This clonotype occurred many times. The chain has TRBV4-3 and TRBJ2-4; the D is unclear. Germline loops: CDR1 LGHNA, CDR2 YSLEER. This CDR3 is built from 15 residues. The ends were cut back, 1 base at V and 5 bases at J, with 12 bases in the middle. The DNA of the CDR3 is TGCGCCAGCAGCCAAGTCGTTGGTAGTCAAAACATTCAGTACTTC. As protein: CASSQVVGSQNIQYF.